Below, 18 T cell receptor beta chains from the same sample are listed, as sequenced in a study of T-cell memory formation after mild COVID-19. TCRdb re-derived calls from the 5' RACE reads in MiXCR, one entry per CDR3 protein. The sample contains under 200,000 distinct CDR3 sequences, roughly 31% of which appear only once. Sequencing was done on a sample of PBMCs or a T cell subset sorted from them (not recorded which). The receptors come from an adult woman who had mild COVID-19 (a few samples of this study predate the infection). Cell type and time point are not known.

The rearrangement joins TRBV19 to TRBJ1-1; D perhaps matches TRBD1 (5 bases). Between the trimmed V and J ends, which lost 6 bases and 3 bases, there was a span of 14 bases. Germline values: CDR1 LNHDA, CDR2 SQIVND (reference sequence). This CDR3 region has 14 residues. The CDR3 DNA sequence: TGTGCCAGTAGCACCATGGGGCGGGACACTGAAGCTTTCTTT. It codes for CASSTMGRDTEAFF.

This clonotype was detected a few times. The chain uses TRBV12-3 or TRBV12-4 and TRBJ1-5, with 7 bases matching TRBD1. V shed 5 bases, J shed 9 bases, and the junction held 7 bases outside the gene matches. This CDR3 contains 13 residues. The CDR3 DNA reads as TGTGCCAGCAGTCTTGAACAGGGGCGGCCCCAGCATTTT. Encoded protein: CASSLEQGRPQHF.

The J gene is TRBJ2-1, the V gene TRBV7-3; TRBD2 agrees at 8 bases. Germline values: CDR1 SGHTA, CDR2 FQGTGA. The CDR3 contains 15 residues. Trimming took 5 bases from V and 4 from J; bases not matched to a gene: 7. The CDR3 sequence is CASSERTSLYNEQFF. In DNA form, the CDR3 reads TGTGCCAGCAGCGAAAGGACTAGCCTTTACAATGAGCAGTTCTTC.

The chain combines TRBV7-2 with TRBJ2-1, with D possibly TRBD2 on 5 matching bases. V gave up 4 bases and J gave up 0 bases, with 10 bases separating them. Germline loops: CDR1 SGHTA, CDR2 FQGNSA. The CDR3 contains 15 residues. This CDR3 reads CASSSQRSSYNEQFF. The CDR3 DNA is TGTGCCAGCAGCTCACAGCGGAGCTCCTACAATGAGCAGTTCTTC.

The J gene is TRBJ2-6, the V gene TRBV5-1, with a possible D match to TRBD1 (5 bases). The CDR3 is 15 residues long. Germline assignment: CDR1 SGHRS and CDR2 YFSETQ. V was cut by 3 bases and J by 0 bases, with 7 bases left in between. CDR3 protein: CASSWTSSGANVLTF. In nucleotides, the CDR3 is TGCGCCAGCAGCTGGACAAGCTCTGGGGCCAACGTCCTGACTTTC.

The CDR3 spells CASSRHGYEQYF. In DNA, the CDR3 is TGTGCCAGCAGTAGACACGGCTACGAGCAGTACTTC. The V and J genes are TRBV6-1 and TRBJ2-7, with D unclear. V lost 5 bases, J lost 3 bases, and 8 bases lay in between. The CDR3 has 12 residues. Germline V gives CDR1 MNHNS, CDR2 SASEGT.

Only a few counts were recorded for this clonotype. The rearrangement uses TRBV5-1 and TRBJ1-1; unclear D gene. CDR1 and CDR2 (germline): SGHRS, YFSETQ. The CDR3 loop spans 12 amino acids. The ends were cut back, 2 bases at V and 1 base at J, with 3 bases in the middle. Written as DNA, the CDR3 is TGCGCCAGCAGCTTATCGAACACTGAAGCTTTCTTT. Translated: CASSLSNTEAFF.

This clonotype was seen a handful of times. The chain recombines TRBV7-9 with TRBJ2-5; no clear D. Germline V CDR1 and CDR2: SEHNR, FQNEAQ (reference sequence). The V end lost 6 bases, the J end lost 5 bases, and 7 bases lay between the germline ends. This CDR3 has 11 amino acids. Written as DNA, the CDR3 is TGTGCCAGCAGTCACATGGAGACCCAGTACTTC. Translation: CASSHMETQYF.

The chain couples TRBV4-2 to TRBJ2-3; D call uncertain. Germline CDR1 is LGHNA and CDR2 is YNFKEQ. V lost 1 base and J lost 12, with 8 bases in between. CDR3 length: 11 residues. The DNA of the CDR3 is TGTGCCAGCAGCCAAGGCCAGGACCAGTATTTT. Amino acids: CASSQGQDQYF.

The genes are TRBV12-3 or TRBV12-4 and TRBJ2-3, with 7 nucleotides matching TRBD2. After removal of 4 bases from V and 2 bases from J, the junction contained 6 bases not matched to a gene. The CDR3 is made up of 15 amino acids. CDR3 amino acids: CASSSRLAATDTQYF. The CDR3 DNA is TGTGCCAGCAGTTCCCGTCTAGCGGCCACAGATACGCAGTATTTT.

This clonotype qualifies as medium-sized (0.01 to 0.1%). V and J are TRBV20-1 and TRBJ1-2; D remains ambiguous. The CDR3 length is 16 residues. Per germline, CDR1 DFQATT and CDR2 SNEGSKA (reference sequence). Trimming left V 0 bases short and J 8 bases short, with 22 bases between. This chain's CDR3 is CSARDLGEEVVKGYTF. The CDR3 DNA reads as TGCAGTGCTAGAGATCTCGGGGAAGAAGTCGTGAAGGGCTACACCTTC.

This clonotype was counted a few times. The chain recombines TRBV29-1 with TRBJ1-2; the D is unclear. Trimming removed 6 bases from V and 2 bases from J, with 10 bases in between. The germline V gene encodes CDR1 SQVTM and CDR2 ANQGSEA. CDR3 size: 12 residues. The CDR3 here is CSVRDENYGYTF. Here the CDR3 DNA reads TGCAGCGTGAGAGACGAGAACTATGGCTACACCTTC.

The V call is TRBV7-9, the J call TRBJ1-1; a possible D gene is TRBD1 (5 bases). Trimming took 5 bases from V and 4 from J, leaving 11 bases between them. Germline lookup yields CDR1 SEHNR and CDR2 FQNEAQ (reference sequence). This CDR3 has 13 residues. Here the CDR3 reads CASSRGDLTEAFF. In DNA, the CDR3 is TGTGCCAGCAGCCGAGGGGACCTCACTGAAGCTTTCTTT.

The genes are TRBV20-1 and TRBJ1-2, with 7 bases lining up with TRBD1. The junction had 11 bases not matched to a gene; V was cut back by 0 bases and J by 7 bases. Germline CDR1 is DFQATT and CDR2 is SNEGSKA (reference sequence). This CDR3 has 15 residues. The CDR3 DNA is TGCAGTGCTAGAGATCCCGTGACAGGGAAGCTTGGCTACACCTTC. It codes for CSARDPVTGKLGYTF.

The chain combines TRBV24-1 with TRBJ2-1, with TRBD1 as a possible D gene (6 bases). The V gene lost 5 bases and the J gene lost 4 bases, with 17 bases spanning the gap. Germline CDR1 is KGHDR and CDR2 is SFDVKD. The CDR3 is 16 amino acids. The CDR3 protein is CATSASQGGYYNEQFF. The CDR3 DNA is TGTGCCACCAGTGCCTCACAGGGTGGGTATTACAATGAGCAGTTCTTC.

This clonotype was observed a few times. This chain links TRBV5-1 with TRBJ2-7; the D gene could be TRBD1 or TRBD2 (5 bases each). The CDR3 has 16 residues. V was clipped by 4 bases and J by 3 bases, with 20 bases between them. Germline-derived CDR1 and CDR2 are SGHRS and YFSETQ. CDR3 DNA: TGCGCCAGCAGCCCGGGTTCCGGGACGTCCGGCTACGAGCAGTACTTC. This sequence encodes CASSPGSGTSGYEQYF.

This chain uses TRBV4-3 with TRBJ1-1; maybe TRBD1 (5 bases). Per germline, CDR1 LGHNA and CDR2 YSLEER. CDR3 length: 14 amino acids. Trimming stripped 6 bases from V and 6 bases from J, with 17 bases between. For the CDR3, the DNA is TGCGCCAGCAGGGCCGGGGGGTTTAACTCTGAAGCTTTCTTT. Translation gives CASRAGGFNSEAFF.

This clonotype was detected only a few times. The genes are TRBV20-1 and TRBJ2-7; 11 bases are a match to TRBD1. CDR3 size: 13 residues. J was trimmed by 6 bases and V by 3 bases; bases with no gene match: 4. Germline CDR1 DFQATT, CDR2 SNEGSKA (reference sequence). The CDR3 here is CSASRDRGIEQYF. Written as DNA, the CDR3 is TGCAGTGCTAGCCGGGACAGGGGGATCGAGCAGTACTTC.